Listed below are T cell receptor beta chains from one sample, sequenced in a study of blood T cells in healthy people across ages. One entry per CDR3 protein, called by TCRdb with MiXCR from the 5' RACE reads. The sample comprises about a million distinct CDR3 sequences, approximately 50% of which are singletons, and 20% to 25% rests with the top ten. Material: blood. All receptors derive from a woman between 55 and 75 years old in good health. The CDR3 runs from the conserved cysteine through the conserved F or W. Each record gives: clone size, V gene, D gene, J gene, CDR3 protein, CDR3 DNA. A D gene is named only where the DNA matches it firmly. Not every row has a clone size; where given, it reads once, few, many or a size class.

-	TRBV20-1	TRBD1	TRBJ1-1	CSASPGQGNTEAFF	TGCAGTGCTAGTCCGGGACAGGGGAACACTGAAGCTTTCTTT
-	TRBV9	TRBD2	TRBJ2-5	CASSASGLAGVSLNEQYF	TGTGCCAGCAGCGCCTCGGGACTAGCGGGGGTCTCCCTCAATGAGCAGTACTTC
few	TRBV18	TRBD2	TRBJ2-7	CASSPRGESYEQYF	TGTGCCAGCTCACCCCGGGGGGAATCCTACGAGCAGTACTTC
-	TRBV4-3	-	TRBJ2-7	CASSQEGGKGGYEQYF	TGCGCCAGCAGCCAAGAAGGAGGGAAGGGAGGCTACGAGCAGTACTTC
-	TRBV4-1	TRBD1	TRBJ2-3	CASSIVAGGTDTQYF	TGCGCCAGCAGCATAGTGGCAGGGGGAACAGATACGCAGTATTTT
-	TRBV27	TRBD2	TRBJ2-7	CASSAGTSGNEQYF	TGTGCCAGCAGCGCCGGGACTAGCGGGAACGAGCAGTACTTC
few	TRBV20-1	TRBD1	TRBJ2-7	CSARVTGRAYEQYF	TGCAGTGCTAGGGTGACAGGGAGAGCCTACGAGCAGTACTTC
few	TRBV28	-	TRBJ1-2	CASSTLNHGYTF	TGTGCCAGCAGTACCTTGAACCATGGCTACACCTTC
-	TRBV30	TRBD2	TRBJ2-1	CAWSLTSGYNEQFF	TGTGCCTGGAGTCTGACTAGCGGGTACAATGAGCAGTTCTTC
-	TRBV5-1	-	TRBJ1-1	CASSRGHQNTEAFF	TGCGCCAGCAGCCGGGGACATCAGAACACTGAAGCTTTCTTT
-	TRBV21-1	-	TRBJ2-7	CASSKEKTRTTQYF	TGTGCCAGCAGCAAAGAAAAGACTAGGACAACGCAGTACTTC
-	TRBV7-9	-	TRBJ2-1	CASSLGQRLGNEQFF	TGTGCCAGCAGCTTAGGACAGCGGTTGGGGAATGAGCAGTTCTTC
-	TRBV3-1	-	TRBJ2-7	CASSYSAVFYEQYF	TGTGCCAGCAGTTACAGCGCCGTCTTCTACGAGCAGTACTTC
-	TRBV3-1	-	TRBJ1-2	CASSQEVSPNYGYTF	TGTGCCAGCAGCCAAGAAGTAAGTCCTAACTATGGCTACACCTTC
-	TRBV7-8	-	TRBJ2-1	CASSLAHGTSSYNEQFF	TGTGCCAGCAGCTTAGCGCATGGGACGAGCTCCTACAATGAGCAGTTCTTC
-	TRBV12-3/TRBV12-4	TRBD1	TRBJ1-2	CASSTGTGRYTF	TGTGCCAGCAGTACCGGGACAGGGCGCTACACCTTC
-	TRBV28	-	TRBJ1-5	CASSFEDIGQPQHF	TGTGCCAGCAGTTTTGAGGATATCGGGCAGCCCCAGCATTTT
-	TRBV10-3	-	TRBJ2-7	CAVSEPSAGYEQYF	TGTGCCGTCAGTGAGCCTAGCGCGGGTTACGAGCAGTACTTC
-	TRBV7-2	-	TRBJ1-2	CTSSLAVGYTF	TGTACCAGCAGCTTAGCGGTTGGCTACACCTTC
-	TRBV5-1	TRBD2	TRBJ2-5	CASSLEAGGRETQYF	TGCGCCAGCAGCTTGGAAGCGGGAGGGCGAGAGACCCAGTACTTC
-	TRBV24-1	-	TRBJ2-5	CATSDSRQGTQYF	TGTGCCACCAGTGATTCACGGCAAGGGACCCAGTACTTC
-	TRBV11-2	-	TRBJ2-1	CASSSGMGYNEQFF	TGTGCCAGCAGCTCGGGTATGGGGTACAATGAGCAGTTCTTC
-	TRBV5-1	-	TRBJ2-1	CASSRGDGLAGYNEQFF	TGCGCCAGCAGCAGGGGTGATGGGCTAGCCGGATACAATGAGCAGTTCTTC
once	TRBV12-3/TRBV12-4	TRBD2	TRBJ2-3	CASRQRTSGTADAQYF	TGTGCCAGCAGACAGAGGACTAGCGGGACCGCAGATGCGCAGTATTTT
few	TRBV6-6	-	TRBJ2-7	CASSYSISRSYEQYF	TGTGCCAGCAGTTACTCGATTAGCCGCTCCTACGAGCAGTACTTC
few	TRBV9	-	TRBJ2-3	CASSVGLSTDTQYF	TGTGCCAGCAGTGTGGGTCTGAGCACAGATACGCAGTATTTT
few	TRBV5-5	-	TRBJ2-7	CASSWVEVGEQYF	TGTGCCAGCAGCTGGGTTGAAGTCGGCGAGCAGTACTTC
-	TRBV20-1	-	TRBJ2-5	CSAQTSGVLYF	TGCAGTGCACAGACCTCGGGAGTTCTGTACTTC
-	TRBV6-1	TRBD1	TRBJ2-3	CASSIQGATDTQYF	TGTGCCAGCAGTATACAGGGGGCAACAGATACGCAGTATTTT
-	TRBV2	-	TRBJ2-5	CVSRPDGETQYF	TGTGTCAGCAGACCAGACGGGGAGACCCAGTACTTC
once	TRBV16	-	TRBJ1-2	CASSQWGGTGYTF	TGTGCCAGCAGCCAATGGGGGGGGACTGGCTACACCTTC
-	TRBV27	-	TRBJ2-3	CASSPSSGEYTDTQYF	TGTGCCAGCAGCCCCTCATCGGGGGAATATACAGATACGCAGTATTTT
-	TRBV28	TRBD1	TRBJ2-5	CASSLYTGTAYEQYF	TGTGCCAGCAGTTTATATACCGGGACAGCCTACGAGCAGTACTTT
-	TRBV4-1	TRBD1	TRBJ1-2	CASSQTGTGRNYNGYTF	TGCGCCAGCAGCCAAACCGGGACAGGGAGGAATTACAATGGCTACACCTTC
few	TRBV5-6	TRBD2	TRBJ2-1	CASGPGLAGGPVENEQFF	TGTGCCAGCGGACCGGGACTAGCGGGAGGGCCGGTCGAGAATGAGCAGTTCTTC
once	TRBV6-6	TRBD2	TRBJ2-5	CASSSRTSGRWETQYF	TGTGCCAGCAGTTCCCGGACTAGCGGGAGGTGGGAGACCCAGTACTTC
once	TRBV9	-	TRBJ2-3	CASGATTYTQYF	TGTGCCAGCGGGGCGACAACTTATACGCAGTATTTT
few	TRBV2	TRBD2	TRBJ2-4	CASVGPLAGKNIQYF	TGTGCCAGCGTGGGGCCTCTAGCGGGAAAAAACATTCAGTACTTC
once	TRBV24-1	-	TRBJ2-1	CATSERGRTPEQFF	TGTGCCACCAGTGAGAGGGGGAGAACCCCTGAGCAGTTCTTC
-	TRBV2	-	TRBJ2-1	CASRRYGGSYNEQFF	TGTGCCAGCAGGCGCTACGGAGGCTCCTACAATGAGCAGTTCTTC
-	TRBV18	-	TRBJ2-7	CASSRADTCEQYF	TGTGCCAGCTCACGCGCGGATACCTGCGAGCAGTACTTC
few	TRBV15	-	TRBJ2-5	CATSRPKRGETQYF	TGTGCCACCAGCAGACCTAAACGCGGAGAGACCCAGTACTTC
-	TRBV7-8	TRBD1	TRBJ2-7	CASSSRRDRVYEQYF	TGTGCCAGCAGCTCAAGGCGGGACAGGGTCTACGAGCAGTACTTC
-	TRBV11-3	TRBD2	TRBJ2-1	CASSSLAGALNEQFF	TGTGCCAGCAGCTCTCTAGCGGGGGCCCTCAATGAGCAGTTCTTC
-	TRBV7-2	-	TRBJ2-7	CASGGGNSYEQYF	TGTGCCAGCGGGGGCGGGAACTCCTACGAGCAGTACTTC
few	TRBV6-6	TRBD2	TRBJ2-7	CASNAGGEYEQYF	TGTGCCAGCAACGCGGGAGGGGAGTACGAGCAGTACTTC